These 21 T cell receptor beta chains were all obtained from the same sample, sequenced in a study of blood T cells in healthy people across ages. For the second PCR, which ran for 7 to 11 cycles, a sample-barcoded 5' primer and a J-beta primer mix were used. One entry per CDR3 protein results from TCRdb running MiXCR on the 5' RACE reads. The sample records hundreds of thousands of distinct CDR3 sequences, around 29% being singletons. The sample comprised blood. Source of these receptors: a woman in her 70s in good health.

This chain uses TRBV28 with TRBJ2-7; D is perhaps TRBD1 or TRBD2 (5 bases each). The CDR3 is 13 residues long. The germline V gene encodes CDR1 MDHEN and CDR2 SYDVKM. V gave up 11 bases and J gave up 0 bases, with 14 bases separating them. The CDR3 nucleotides read TGTGCCTGTACTGGGACGAGCTCCTACGAGCAGTACTTC. Encoded protein: CACTGTSSYEQYF.

V is TRBV29-1 and J is TRBJ1-1; perhaps TRBD1 as D (5 bases). The CDR3 sequence is 13 residues long. V lost 3 bases and J 0 bases, leaving 8 bases between the germline ends. In germline, CDR1 is SQVTM, CDR2 ANQGSEA. The CDR3 DNA is TGCAGCGTTGATTGGGACCTGAACACTGAAGCTTTCTTT. This encodes CSVDWDLNTEAFF.

This clonotype was found a few times. The chain employs TRBV6-6 and TRBJ2-7; D uncertain. Germline V gene sequence: CDR1 MNHNY, CDR2 SVGAGI (reference sequence). Trimming removed 4 bases at V and 7 bases at J, with 14 bases between. This CDR3 is 13 amino acids long. CDR3 in amino acids: CASSSTPWGEQYF. As DNA, the CDR3 is TGTGCCAGCAGTTCCACACCGTGGGGTGAGCAGTACTTC.

V usage is TRBV6-2 or TRBV6-3 and J usage is TRBJ2-7; the D gene is possibly TRBD1 (6 bases). The CDR3 loop spans 14 amino acids. The germline V and J ends were trimmed by 6 bases and 1 base, with 13 bases remaining between them. Per the germline V gene, CDR1 is MNHEY and CDR2 is SVGEGT. The CDR3: CASSLQGKSYEQYF. The CDR3 DNA reads TGTGCCAGCAGCCTACAGGGAAAGTCCTACGAGCAGTACTTC.

The chain couples TRBV4-3 to TRBJ2-3; D may be TRBD1 (5 bases). The CDR3 is 15 amino acids. CDR1 LGHNA and CDR2 YSLEER come from the germline V gene. V lost 4 bases to trimming and J lost 1 base, with 12 bases between them. The CDR3: CASSPQGKGTDTQYF. The CDR3 DNA reads TGCGCCAGCAGCCCTCAGGGAAAGGGCACAGATACGCAGTATTTT.

In this sample, this clonotype turned up many times. This chain connects TRBV29-1 to TRBJ2-5, with 9 bases identical to TRBD2. The V and J ends lost 4 bases and 6 bases, in that order; junction bases with no gene match: 9. This CDR3 spans 14 amino acids. The germline V gene encodes CDR1 SQVTM and CDR2 ANQGSEA. The DNA for the CDR3 is TGCAGCGTTGTTGGTAGCGGGAGCTCAAAGACCCAGTACTTC. This translates into CSVVGSGSSKTQYF.

This chain connects TRBV20-1 to TRBJ2-3; TRBD2 matches at 8 bases. J gave up 3 bases and V 5 bases, and 10 bases lay outside the gene matches. In germline, CDR1 is DFQATT, CDR2 SNEGSKA (reference sequence). CDR3 length: 15 residues. The CDR3 region is CSAPRSGSGTDTQYF. As DNA, the CDR3 is TGCAGTGCTCCTAGAAGCGGGAGCGGGACAGATACGCAGTATTTT.

This clonotype was found many times. The V gene is TRBV15, the J gene TRBJ2-5, with D perhaps given as TRBD1 or TRBD2 (5 bases each). CDR3 length equals 15 residues. Germline CDR1 reads LNHNV; CDR2 reads YYDKDF (reference sequence). V was pared by 0 bases and J by 4 bases, with 12 bases between. DNA of the CDR3: TGTGCCACCAGCAGAGAAACGGGACGATCAGAGACCCAGTACTTC. Residues: CATSRETGRSETQYF.

The chain combines TRBV7-8 with TRBJ2-5, with D possibly being TRBD1 or TRBD2 (5 bases each). Germline CDR1 SGHVS, CDR2 FQNEAQ. V lost 5 bases and J 4 bases, leaving 14 bases between the germline ends. The CDR3 covers 14 residues. In DNA, the CDR3 is TGTGCCAGCAGCCCGGGGCCCGGTGGAGAGACCCAGTACTTC. It yields the protein CASSPGPGGETQYF.

This clonotype has a handful of counts. V gene TRBV7-2 combines with J gene TRBJ2-1; 10 bases are a match to TRBD2. Germline loops: CDR1 SGHTA, CDR2 FQGNSA. CDR3 length: 17 amino acids. The V and J ends lost 2 bases and 6 bases, in that order; junction bases with no gene match: 10. The CDR3: CASSLSQSWTSGNEQFF. In DNA form, the CDR3 reads TGTGCCAGCAGCTTAAGTCAATCGTGGACTAGCGGCAATGAGCAGTTCTTC.

This clonotype was found a few times. This sequence joins TRBV6-5 and TRBJ1-4, with D hard to call. The CDR3 is made up of 13 amino acids. The germline V and J ends were trimmed by 0 bases and 7 bases, with 6 bases remaining between them. The germline V gene encodes CDR1 MNHEY and CDR2 SVGAGI. The CDR3 sequence is CASSYSLGEKLFF. Here the CDR3 DNA reads TGTGCCAGCAGTTACTCGTTGGGTGAAAAACTGTTTTTT.

This clonotype was detected only a few times. V is TRBV9 and J is TRBJ2-1; D unresolved. Trimming cost V 1 base and J 4 bases, with 6 bases left between them. Germline V CDR1 and CDR2: SGDLS, YYNGEE. This CDR3 comprises 13 residues. The CDR3 region has the DNA TGTGCCAGCAGCGTATTACAGTACAATGAGCAGTTCTTC. Its protein is CASSVLQYNEQFF.

The chain combines TRBV10-3 with TRBJ2-7; the D gene could be TRBD1 or TRBD2 (5 bases each). The CDR3 sequence is 15 residues long. Trimming took 0 bases from V and 1 from J, leaving 10 bases between them. CDR1 and CDR2 from the germline V gene are ENHRY and SYGVKD. The CDR3 is CAISESWDGSYEQYF. The CDR3 DNA reads as TGTGCCATCAGTGAGTCATGGGACGGTTCCTACGAGCAGTACTTC.

The J gene is TRBJ2-1, the V gene TRBV4-1; D is uncertain. Trimming took 0 bases from V and 8 from J, leaving 14 bases between them. The CDR3 is made up of 15 amino acids. Germline CDR1 is MGHRA and CDR2 is YSYEKL. The CDR3 loop is CASSQDQRVGHEQFF. The CDR3 DNA sequence: TGCGCCAGCAGCCAAGATCAGCGAGTTGGGCATGAGCAGTTCTTC.

The chain links TRBV3-1 to TRBJ2-1, with D maybe TRBD1 (5 bases). The CDR3 contains 12 residues. Trimming stripped 4 bases from V and 7 bases from J, with 8 bases between. CDR1 and CDR2 from the germline V gene are LGHDT and YNNKEL (reference sequence). Here the CDR3 reads CASSRRVNEQFF. CDR3 sequence (DNA): TGTGCCAGCAGCCGCAGGGTTAATGAGCAGTTCTTC.

This clonotype was counted ten times or more. V is TRBV7-2 and J is TRBJ2-2; D uncertain. The ends were cut back, 1 base at V and 7 bases at J, with 4 bases in the middle. The length of the CDR3 is 12 residues. Germline V gene lookup returns CDR1 SGHTA and CDR2 FQGNSA. CDR3 amino acids: CASSLDGGELFF. In DNA form, the CDR3 reads TGTGCCAGCAGCTTAGACGGCGGGGAGCTGTTTTTT.

This clonotype was detected only a few times. V usage is TRBV7-9 and J usage is TRBJ2-3, with D perhaps given as TRBD1 or TRBD2 (5 bases each). CDR1 SEHNR and CDR2 FQNEAQ come from the germline V gene (reference sequence). Trimming took off 3 bases at V and 4 bases at J, with 14 bases between the two ends. This CDR3 contains 15 residues. CDR3 bases: TGTGCCAGCAGCTTCTCCGGGACGCCCGCAGATACGCAGTATTTT. Translating gives CASSFSGTPADTQYF.

This clonotype was counted ten times or more. The J gene is TRBJ2-7, the V gene TRBV29-1, with D tentatively TRBD1 (6 bases). This CDR3 comprises 13 residues. CDR1 is SQVTM and CDR2 is ANQGSEA in the germline V gene. Deletions cut 7 bases from V and 3 bases from J, with 16 bases between. CDR3 DNA: TGCAGCGGACGCCAAGGACAGAACTACGAGCAGTACTTC. It yields the protein CSGRQGQNYEQYF.

In its sample, this clonotype was seen many times. V and J are TRBV4-1 and TRBJ2-5; possible D gene TRBD2, 6 bases. The DNA end is a closer match to TRBJ2-1, so the J assignment may be wrong. Germline V gene lookup returns CDR1 MGHRA and CDR2 YSYEKL. This CDR3 region has 14 residues. CDR3 sequence reads: CASSQVTSSNEQFF. The CDR3 DNA reads TGCGCCAGCAGCCAAGTTACTAGCTCCAATGAGCAGTTCTTC.

V usage is TRBV5-1 and J usage is TRBJ1-4, with D possibly TRBD1 on 5 matching bases. Germline assignment: CDR1 SGHRS and CDR2 YFSETQ. The CDR3 totals 14 residues. Trimming cost V 4 bases and J 3 bases, with 10 bases left between them. The CDR3 DNA is TGCGCCAGCAGCCTGGGGGGTCCTAATGAAAAACTGTTTTTT. Translation: CASSLGGPNEKLFF.

A few counts support this clonotype. This chain links TRBV7-8 with TRBJ2-2; no definite D call. The CDR3 runs to 15 residues. The germline V gene encodes CDR1 SGHVS and CDR2 FQNEAQ. Deletions cut 2 bases from V and 5 bases from J, with 12 bases between. CDR3 DNA: TGTGCCAGCAGCTTAAGGGCAGATGGGACCGGGGAGCTGTTTTTT. This translates into CASSLRADGTGELFF. Combining the CDR3 with reference TRBV7-8 and TRBJ2-2 gives the whole variable domain GAGVSQSPRYKVAKRGQDVALRCDPISGHVSLFWYQQALGQGPEFLTYFQNEAQLDKSGLPSDRFFAERPEGSVSTLKIQRTQQEDSAVYLCASSLRADGTGELFFGEGSRLTVL.